This record concerns one TCR beta chain sequence. TCRdb re-called the 5' RACE reads; one entry per CDR3 protein, DNA not given. The specimen's table records 150,000 or so distinct CDR3 sequences. This specimen belongs to a study of T cells expressing NK-cell markers. Material for sequencing was blood T cells: a sorted CD56 or NKG2C T cell subset, CD4+ or CD8+ T cells, or bulk PBMC T cells (not recorded which). The clonotype comes from a woman aged 50 to 60 in good health.

CDR3 sequence: CASSQQSSVSSYNEQFF. V usage is TRBV4-2 and J usage is TRBJ2-1; the TCRdb D gene call, TRBD2, has no DNA to confirm it. Per germline, CDR1 LGHNA and CDR2 YNFKEQ. This CDR3 contains 17 residues.